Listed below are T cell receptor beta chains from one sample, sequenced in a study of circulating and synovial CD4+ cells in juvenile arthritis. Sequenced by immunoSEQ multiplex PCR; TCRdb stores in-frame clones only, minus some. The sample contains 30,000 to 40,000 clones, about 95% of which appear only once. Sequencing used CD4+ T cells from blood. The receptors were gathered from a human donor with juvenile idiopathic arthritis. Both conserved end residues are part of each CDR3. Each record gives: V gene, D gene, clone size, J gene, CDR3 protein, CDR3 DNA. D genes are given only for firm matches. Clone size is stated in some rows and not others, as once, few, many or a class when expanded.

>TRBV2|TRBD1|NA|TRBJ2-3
CASIEDRVWGTQYF
TGTGCCAGCATTGAGGACAGGGTCTGGGGTACGCAGTATTTT
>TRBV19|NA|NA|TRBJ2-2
CASDGGGHTGELFF
TGTGCCTCAGATGGGGGGGGCCACACCGGGGAGCTGTTTTTT
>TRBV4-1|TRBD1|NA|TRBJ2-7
CASKAGQGQTYEQYF
TGCGCCAGCAAAGCGGGACAGGGGCAAACCTACGAGCAGTACTTC
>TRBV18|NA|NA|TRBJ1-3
CASSPTQASGNTIYF
TGTGCCAGCTCACCAACCCAGGCCTCTGGAAACACCATATATTTT
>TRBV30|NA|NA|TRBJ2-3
CAWTTGTDTQYF
TGTGCCTGGACCACGGGCACAGATACGCAGTATTTT
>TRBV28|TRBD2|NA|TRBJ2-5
CASSLAGVPETQYF
TGTGCCAGCAGTCTAGCGGGAGTCCCAGAGACCCAGTACTTC
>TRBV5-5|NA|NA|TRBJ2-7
CASSPGAFPYEQYF
TGTGCCAGCAGCCCAGGGGCGTTTCCCTACGAGCAGTACTTC
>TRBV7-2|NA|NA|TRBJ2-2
CASRFDPGTNTGELFF
TGTGCCAGCAGATTCGATCCGGGGACGAACACCGGGGAGCTGTTTTTT
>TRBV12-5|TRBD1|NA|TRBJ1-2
CASGFLQGVTNYGYTF
TGTGCTAGTGGTTTCCTGCAGGGGGTTACAAACTATGGCTACACCTTC
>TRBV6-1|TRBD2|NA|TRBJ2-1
CASRTSGARGEQFF
TGTGCCAGCAGAACTAGCGGGGCCAGGGGTGAGCAGTTCTTC
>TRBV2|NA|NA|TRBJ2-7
CASSERGGAGRAYEQYF
TGTGCCAGCAGTGAAAGGGGGGGCGCGGGGAGAGCCTACGAGCAGTACTTC
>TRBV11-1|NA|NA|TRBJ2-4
CASSFQGRGAKNIQYF
TGTGCCAGCAGCTTTCAGGGCCGTGGGGCCAAAAACATTCAGTACTTC
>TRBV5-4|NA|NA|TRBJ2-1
CASSPRGAEVVEQFF
TGTGCCAGCAGCCCTCGGGGGGCCGAGGTGGTTGAGCAGTTCTTC
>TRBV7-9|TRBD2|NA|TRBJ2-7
CASSLVAGVPYEQYF
TGTGCCAGCAGCTTAGTGGCGGGAGTTCCCTACGAGCAGTACTTC
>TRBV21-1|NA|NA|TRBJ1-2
CASSKVHTTFIYGYTF
TGTGCCAGCAGCAAAGTTCACACAACCTTCATCTATGGCTACACCTTC
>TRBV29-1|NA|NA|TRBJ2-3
CSVEGSGGPRDTQYF
TGCAGCGTTGAGGGGTCGGGGGGCCCAAGAGATACGCAGTATTTT
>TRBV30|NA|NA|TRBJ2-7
CAWNRDPYEQYF
TGTGCCTGGAACAGGGACCCCTACGAGCAGTACTTC
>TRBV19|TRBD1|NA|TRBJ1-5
CASQTGTGKGNQPQHF
TGTGCCAGCCAAACCGGGACAGGGAAAGGGAATCAGCCCCAGCATTTT
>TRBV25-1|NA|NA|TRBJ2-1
CASSSTSGTRRGGEQFF
TGTGCCAGCAGTAGTACCTCCGGGACACGGCGTGGGGGTGAGCAGTTCTTC
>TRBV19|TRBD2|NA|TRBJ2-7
CASSISGSWSYEQYF
TGTGCCAGTAGTATCAGCGGGAGCTGGTCCTACGAGCAGTACTTC
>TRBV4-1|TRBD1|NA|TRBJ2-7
CASSQKISGTGDRFYEQYF
TGCGCCAGCAGCCAAAAAATTTCCGGGACAGGGGATCGTTTCTACGAGCAGTACTTC
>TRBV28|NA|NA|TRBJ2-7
CASSLGASPYEQCF
TGTGCCAGCAGTTTAGGGGCGAGCCCTTACGAGCAGTGCTTC
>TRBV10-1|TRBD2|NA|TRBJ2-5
CASSEMGSGGLQETQYF
TGCGCCAGCAGTGAGATGGGTAGCGGGGGGTTGCAAGAGACCCAGTACTTC
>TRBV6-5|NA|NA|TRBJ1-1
CASSLGVNTEAFF
TGTGCCAGCAGTCTCGGGGTGAACACTGAAGCTTTCTTT
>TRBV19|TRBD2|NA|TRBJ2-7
CASSKAGAASYEQYF
TGTGCCAGTAGTAAGGCGGGAGCTGCCTCCTACGAGCAGTACTTC
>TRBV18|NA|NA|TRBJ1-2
CASSPQGLPNYGYTF
TGTGCCAGCTCACCACAGGGGCTCCCAAACTATGGCTACACCTTC
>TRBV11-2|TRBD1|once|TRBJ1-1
CASSLGTGGRTEAFF
TGTGCCAGCAGCTTAGGAACAGGGGGTCGGACTGAAGCTTTCTTT
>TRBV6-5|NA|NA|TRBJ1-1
CASSRGKGEAFF
TGTGCCAGCAGTCGAGGGAAGGGTGAAGCTTTCTTT
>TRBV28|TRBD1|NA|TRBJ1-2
CASSSFRDRSYGYTF
TGTGCCAGCAGTTCCTTCCGGGACAGGAGCTATGGCTACACCTTC
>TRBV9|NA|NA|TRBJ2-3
CASSVLDRRADTQYF
TGTGCCAGCAGCGTATTAGACCGGAGGGCGGATACGCAGTATTTT
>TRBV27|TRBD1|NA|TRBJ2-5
CASSLHRTGGTETQYF
TGTGCCAGCAGTTTGCATAGGACAGGGGGGACAGAGACCCAGTACTTC
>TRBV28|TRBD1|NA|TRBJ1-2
CASSLTGAYGYTF
TGTGCCAGCAGCCTGACAGGGGCCTATGGCTACACCTTC
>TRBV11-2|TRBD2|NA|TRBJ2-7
CASSLRGRTSGKYEQYF
TGTGCCAGCAGCTTAAGAGGAAGGACTAGCGGGAAATACGAGCAGTACTTC
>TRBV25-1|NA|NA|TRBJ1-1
CASSVQKFTNAEAFF
TGTGCCAGCAGTGTGCAGAAGTTTACCAACGCTGAAGCTTTCTTT
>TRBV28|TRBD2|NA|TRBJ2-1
CASSLGLAGGNNEQFF
TGTGCCAGCAGTTTGGGACTAGCGGGGGGAAACAATGAGCAGTTCTTC
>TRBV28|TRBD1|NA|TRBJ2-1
CASKEETGYNEQFF
TGTGCCAGCAAAGAGGAGACAGGGTACAATGAGCAGTTCTTC
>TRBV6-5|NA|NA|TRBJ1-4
CASRPGANEKLFF
TGTGCCAGCAGACCGGGAGCTAATGAAAAACTGTTTTTT